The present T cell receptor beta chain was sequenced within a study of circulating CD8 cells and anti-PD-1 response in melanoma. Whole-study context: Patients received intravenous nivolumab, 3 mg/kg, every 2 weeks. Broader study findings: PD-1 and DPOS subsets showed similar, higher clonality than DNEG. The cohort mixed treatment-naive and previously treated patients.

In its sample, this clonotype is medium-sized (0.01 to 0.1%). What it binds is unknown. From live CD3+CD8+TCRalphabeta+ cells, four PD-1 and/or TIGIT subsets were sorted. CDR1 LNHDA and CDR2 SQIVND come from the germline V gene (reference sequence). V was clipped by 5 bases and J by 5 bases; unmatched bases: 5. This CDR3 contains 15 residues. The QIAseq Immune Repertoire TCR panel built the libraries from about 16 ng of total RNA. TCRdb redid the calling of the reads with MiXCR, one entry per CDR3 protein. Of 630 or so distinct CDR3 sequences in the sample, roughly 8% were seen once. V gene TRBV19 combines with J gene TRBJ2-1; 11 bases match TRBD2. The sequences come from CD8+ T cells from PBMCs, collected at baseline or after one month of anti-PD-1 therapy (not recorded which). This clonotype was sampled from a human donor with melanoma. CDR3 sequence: CASSVAGGPDNEQFF. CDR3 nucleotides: TGTGCCAGTAGTGTAGCGGGAGGGCCAGACAATGAGCAGTTCTTC.